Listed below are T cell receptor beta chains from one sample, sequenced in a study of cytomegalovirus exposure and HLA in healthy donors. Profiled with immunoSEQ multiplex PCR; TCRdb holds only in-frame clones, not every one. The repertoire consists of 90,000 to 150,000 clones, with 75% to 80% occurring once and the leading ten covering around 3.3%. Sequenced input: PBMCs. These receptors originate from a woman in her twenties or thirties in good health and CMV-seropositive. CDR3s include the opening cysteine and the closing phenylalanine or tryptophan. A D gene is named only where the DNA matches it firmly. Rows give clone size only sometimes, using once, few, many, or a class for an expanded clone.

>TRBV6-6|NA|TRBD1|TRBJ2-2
CASSYGTGANTGELFF
TGTGCCAGCAGTTACGGGACAGGGGCGAACACCGGGGAGCTGTTTTTT
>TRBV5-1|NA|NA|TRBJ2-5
CASSPGSQETQYF
TGCGCCAGCAGTCCCGGGTCACAAGAGACCCAGTACTTC
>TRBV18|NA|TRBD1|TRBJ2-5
CASSPSQGAEETQYF
TGTGCCAGCTCACCATCACAGGGGGCAGAAGAGACCCAGTACTTC
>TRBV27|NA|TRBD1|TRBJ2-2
CASSLPSTGRNTGELFF
TGTGCCAGCAGTTTACCATCGACAGGGAGGAACACCGGGGAGCTGTTTTTT
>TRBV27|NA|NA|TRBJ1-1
CASSIKLGNTEAFF
TGTGCCAGCAGCATAAAACTAGGGAACACTGAAGCTTTCTTT
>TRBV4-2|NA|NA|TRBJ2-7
CASSQDMSGIYEQYF
TGTGCCAGCAGCCAAGATATGTCAGGTATTTACGAGCAGTACTTC
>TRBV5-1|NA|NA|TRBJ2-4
CASSLDTGQWNIQYF
TGCGCCAGCAGCTTGGATACAGGCCAGTGGAACATTCAGTACTTC
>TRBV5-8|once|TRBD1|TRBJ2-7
CASSFSGGTLYEQYF
TGTGCCAGCAGCTTCTCAGGGGGCACCCTTTACGAGCAGTACTTC
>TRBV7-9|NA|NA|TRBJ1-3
CASSLERHSGNTIYF
TGTGCCAGCAGCTTAGAGAGACACTCTGGAAACACCATATATTTT
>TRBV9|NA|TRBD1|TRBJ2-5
CASSPSGTGRIHF
TGTGCCAGCAGCCCCTCCGGGACAGGGAGGATCCACTTC
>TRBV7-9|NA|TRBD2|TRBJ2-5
CSSSSRTSGGAKETQYF
TGTTCCAGCAGCTCCCGGACTAGCGGGGGGGCGAAGGAGACCCAGTACTTC
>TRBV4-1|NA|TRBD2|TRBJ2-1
CASSQTSGTYNEQFF
TGCGCCAGCAGCCAGACTAGCGGGACCTACAATGAGCAGTTCTTC
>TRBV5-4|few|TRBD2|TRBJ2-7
CASSSGGTSYEQYF
TGTGCCAGCAGCTCCGGGGGGACGAGCTACGAGCAGTACTTC
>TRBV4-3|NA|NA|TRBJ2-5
CASSQEPGRRETQYF
TGCGCCAGCAGCCAAGAGCCGGGCAGGAGGGAGACCCAGTACTTC
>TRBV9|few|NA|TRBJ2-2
CASSVGHRAANTGELFF
TGTGCCAGCAGCGTAGGGCACAGGGCCGCCAACACCGGGGAGCTGTTTTTT
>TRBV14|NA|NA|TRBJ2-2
CASSQDGQLNTGELFF
TGTGCCAGCAGCCAAGATGGGCAGCTTAACACCGGGGAGCTGTTTTTT
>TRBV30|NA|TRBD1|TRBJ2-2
CAWVDRGGTGELFF
TGTGCCTGGGTGGACAGGGGGGGTACCGGGGAGCTGTTTTTT
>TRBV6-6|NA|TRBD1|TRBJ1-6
CASSHGQGGPPLHF
TGTGCCAGCAGTCACGGACAGGGGGGTCCACCCCTCCACTTT
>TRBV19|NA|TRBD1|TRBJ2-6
CASRDRGTSGANVLTF
TGTGCCAGTAGGGACAGGGGGACCTCTGGGGCCAACGTCCTGACTTTC
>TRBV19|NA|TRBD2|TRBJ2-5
CASSMGRLAFQETQYF
TGTGCCAGTAGTATGGGGAGACTAGCATTCCAAGAGACCCAGTACTTC
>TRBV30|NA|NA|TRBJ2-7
CAWSTGYEQYF
TGTGCCTGGAGTACCGGGTACGAGCAGTACTTC
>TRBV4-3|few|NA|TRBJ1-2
CASSQDLGAGDYGYTF
TGCGCCAGCAGCCAAGATCTGGGAGCGGGGGACTATGGCTACACCTTC
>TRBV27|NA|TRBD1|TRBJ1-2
CASSLTGGRYGYTF
TGTGCCAGCAGTTTAACAGGGGGCCGGTATGGCTACACCTTC
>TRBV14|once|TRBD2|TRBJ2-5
CASSQDRGGSVGGETQYF
TGTGCCAGCAGCCAAGATCGCGGGGGGTCCGTAGGCGGGGAGACCCAGTACTTC
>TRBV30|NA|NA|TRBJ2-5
CAGQGLKTQYF
TGTGCCGGGCAGGGATTAAAGACCCAGTACTTC
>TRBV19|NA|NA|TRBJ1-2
CASSDRVGENYGYTF
TGTGCCAGTAGTGACCGGGTCGGGGAAAACTATGGCTACACCTTC
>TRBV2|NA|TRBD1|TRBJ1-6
CASSEQGANSPLHF
TGTGCCAGCAGCGAACAGGGGGCGAATTCACCCCTCCACTTT